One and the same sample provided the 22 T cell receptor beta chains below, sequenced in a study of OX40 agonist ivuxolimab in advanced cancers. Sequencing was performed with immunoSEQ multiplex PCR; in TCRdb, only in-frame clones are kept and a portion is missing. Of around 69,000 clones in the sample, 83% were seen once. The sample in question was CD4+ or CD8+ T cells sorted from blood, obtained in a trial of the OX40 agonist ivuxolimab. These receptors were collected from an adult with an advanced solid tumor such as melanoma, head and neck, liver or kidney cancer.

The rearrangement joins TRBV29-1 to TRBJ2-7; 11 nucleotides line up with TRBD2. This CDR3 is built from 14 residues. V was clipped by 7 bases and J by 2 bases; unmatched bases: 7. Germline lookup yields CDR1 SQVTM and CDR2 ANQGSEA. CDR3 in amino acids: CSASTSGAPYEQYF. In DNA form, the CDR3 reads TGCAGCGCCTCGACTAGCGGGGCCCCCTACGAGCAGTACTTC.

The CDR3 region has the DNA TGTGCCAGCAGTGAAACAACAGGGGTAAAACTGTTTTTT. Translation gives CASSETTGVKLFF. The chain carries TRBV6-1 and TRBJ1-4; 7 bases align to TRBD1. Germline V gene lookup returns CDR1 MNHNS and CDR2 SASEGT. Trimming at V came to 2 bases and at J to 10 bases, leaving 4 bases not matched to a gene. The CDR3 length is 13 residues.

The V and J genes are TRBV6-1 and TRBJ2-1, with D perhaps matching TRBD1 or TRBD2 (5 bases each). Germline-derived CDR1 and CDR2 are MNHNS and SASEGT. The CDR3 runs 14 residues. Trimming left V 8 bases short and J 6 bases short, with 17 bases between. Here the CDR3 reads CASVSGPPFNEQFF. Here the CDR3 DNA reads TGTGCCAGCGTGTCGGGGCCCCCCTTCAATGAGCAGTTCTTC.

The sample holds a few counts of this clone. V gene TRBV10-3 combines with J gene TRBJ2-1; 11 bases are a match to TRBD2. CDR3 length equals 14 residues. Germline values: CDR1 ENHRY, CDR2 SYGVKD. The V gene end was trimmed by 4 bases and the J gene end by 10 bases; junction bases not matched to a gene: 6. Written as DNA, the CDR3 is TGTGCCATCAGTGGTCTAGCGGGAGGCCAGGAGCAGTTCTTC. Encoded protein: CAISGLAGGQEQFF.

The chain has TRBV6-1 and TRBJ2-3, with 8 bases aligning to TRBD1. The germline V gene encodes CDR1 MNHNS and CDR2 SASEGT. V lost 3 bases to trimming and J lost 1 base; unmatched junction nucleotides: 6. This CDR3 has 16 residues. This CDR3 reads CASSEDRVGGTDTQYF. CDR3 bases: TGTGCCAGCAGTGAGGACAGGGTAGGGGGCACAGATACGCAGTATTTT.

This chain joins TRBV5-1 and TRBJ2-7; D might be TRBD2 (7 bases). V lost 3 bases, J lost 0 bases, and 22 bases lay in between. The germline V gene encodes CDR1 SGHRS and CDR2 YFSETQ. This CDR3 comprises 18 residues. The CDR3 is CASSWGGRGSPNSYEQYF. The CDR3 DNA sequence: TGCGCCAGCAGCTGGGGGGGCCGGGGGAGCCCCAACTCCTACGAGCAGTACTTC.

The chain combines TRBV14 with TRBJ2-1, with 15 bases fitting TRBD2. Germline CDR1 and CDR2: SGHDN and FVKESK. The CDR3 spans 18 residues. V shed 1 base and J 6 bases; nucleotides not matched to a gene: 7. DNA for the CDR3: TGTGCCAGCAGCCAAGCCGTATGGACTAGCGGGAGGGCCAATGAGCAGTTCTTC. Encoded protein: CASSQAVWTSGRANEQFF.

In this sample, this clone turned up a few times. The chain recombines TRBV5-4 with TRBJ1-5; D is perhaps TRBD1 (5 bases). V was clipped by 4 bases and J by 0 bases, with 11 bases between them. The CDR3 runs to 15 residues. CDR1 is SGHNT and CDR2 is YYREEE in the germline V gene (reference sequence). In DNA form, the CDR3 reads TGTGCCAGCAGCCAAGGGACGGATAGCAATCAGCCCCAGCATTTT. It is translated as CASSQGTDSNQPQHF.

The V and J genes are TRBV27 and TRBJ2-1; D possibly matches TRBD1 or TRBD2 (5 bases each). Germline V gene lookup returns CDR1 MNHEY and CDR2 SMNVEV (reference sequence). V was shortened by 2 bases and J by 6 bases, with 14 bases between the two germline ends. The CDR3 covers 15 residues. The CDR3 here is CASSLRRDRSNEQFF. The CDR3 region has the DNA TGTGCCAGCAGTTTACGCAGGGACCGGAGCAATGAGCAGTTCTTC.

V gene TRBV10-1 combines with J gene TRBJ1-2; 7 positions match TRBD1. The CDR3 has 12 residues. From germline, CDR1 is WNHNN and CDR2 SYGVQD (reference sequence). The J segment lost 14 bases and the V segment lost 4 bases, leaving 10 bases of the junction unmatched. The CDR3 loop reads CASSGYGQVPTF. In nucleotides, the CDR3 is TGCGCCAGCAGTGGATACGGACAGGTGCCGACCTTC.

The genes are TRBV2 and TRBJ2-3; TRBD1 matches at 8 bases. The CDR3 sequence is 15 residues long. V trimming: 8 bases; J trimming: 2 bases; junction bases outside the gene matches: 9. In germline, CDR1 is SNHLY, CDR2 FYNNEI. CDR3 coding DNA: TGTGCCAGCGCTCCACGACAGGGGATCACAGATACGCAGTATTTT. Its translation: CASAPRQGITDTQYF.

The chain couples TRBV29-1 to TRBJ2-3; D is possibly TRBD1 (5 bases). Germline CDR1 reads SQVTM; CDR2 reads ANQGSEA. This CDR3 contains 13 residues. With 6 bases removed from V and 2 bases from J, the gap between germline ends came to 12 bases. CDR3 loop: CSVADSNTDTQYF. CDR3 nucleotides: TGCAGCGTGGCCGACAGCAACACAGATACGCAGTATTTT.

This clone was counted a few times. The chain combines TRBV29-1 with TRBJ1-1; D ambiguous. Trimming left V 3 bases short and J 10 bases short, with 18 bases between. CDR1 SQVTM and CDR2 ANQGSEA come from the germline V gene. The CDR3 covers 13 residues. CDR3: CSVDPSNGNPAFF. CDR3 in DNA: TGCAGCGTTGATCCCTCCAACGGGAATCCAGCTTTCTTT.

Written as DNA, the CDR3 is TGTGCCAGCAGGGTAGCGGGGGGGCCAGGAGAGACCCAGTACTTC. This sequence encodes CASRVAGGPGETQYF. This chain joins TRBV4-2 and TRBJ2-5; TRBD2 aligns across 11 bases. With 6 bases clipped from V and 4 bases from J, the junction kept 7 bases outside the gene matches. The CDR3 has 15 residues. Germline CDR1 LGHNA, CDR2 YNFKEQ.

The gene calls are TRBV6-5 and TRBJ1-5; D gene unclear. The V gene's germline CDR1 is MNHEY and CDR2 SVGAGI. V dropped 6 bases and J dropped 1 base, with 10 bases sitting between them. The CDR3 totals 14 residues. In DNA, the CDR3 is TGTGCCAGCAGGGGCGAGGTAAGCAATCAGCCCCAGCATTTT. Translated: CASRGEVSNQPQHF.

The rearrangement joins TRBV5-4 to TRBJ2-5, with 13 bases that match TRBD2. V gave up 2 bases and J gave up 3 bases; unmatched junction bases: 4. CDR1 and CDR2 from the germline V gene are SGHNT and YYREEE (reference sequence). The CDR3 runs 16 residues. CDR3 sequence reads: CASSLLAGGAEETQYF. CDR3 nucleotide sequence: TGTGCCAGCAGCTTACTAGCGGGGGGGGCGGAAGAGACCCAGTACTTC.

The CDR3 DNA follows: TGTGCCAGCAGCCTGGTGCGGAACACCGGGGAGCTGTTTTTT. This translates into CASSLVRNTGELFF. This chain joins TRBV5-4 and TRBJ2-2; no definite D call. The CDR3 spans 14 residues. Germline CDR1 SGHNT, CDR2 YYREEE (reference sequence). Trimming took off 4 bases at V and 1 base at J, with 8 bases between the two ends.

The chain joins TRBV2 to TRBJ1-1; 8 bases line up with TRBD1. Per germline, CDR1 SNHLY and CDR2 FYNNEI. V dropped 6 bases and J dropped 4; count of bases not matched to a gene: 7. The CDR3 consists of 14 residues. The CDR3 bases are TGTGCCAGCAGAAAAGAACAGGGGGGCACTGAAGCTTTCTTT. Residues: CASRKEQGGTEAFF.

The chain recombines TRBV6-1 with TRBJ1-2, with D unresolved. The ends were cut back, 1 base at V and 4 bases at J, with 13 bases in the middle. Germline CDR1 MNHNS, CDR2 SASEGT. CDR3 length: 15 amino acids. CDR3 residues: CASSEGPPESYGYTF. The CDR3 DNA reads TGTGCCAGCAGTGAAGGGCCACCCGAGAGCTATGGCTACACCTTC.

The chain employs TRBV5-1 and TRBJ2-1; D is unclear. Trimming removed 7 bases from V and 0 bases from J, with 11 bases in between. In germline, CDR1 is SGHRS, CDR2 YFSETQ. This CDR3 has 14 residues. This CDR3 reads CASRVVPSYNEQFF. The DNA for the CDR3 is TGCGCCAGCCGGGTGGTCCCCTCCTACAATGAGCAGTTCTTC.

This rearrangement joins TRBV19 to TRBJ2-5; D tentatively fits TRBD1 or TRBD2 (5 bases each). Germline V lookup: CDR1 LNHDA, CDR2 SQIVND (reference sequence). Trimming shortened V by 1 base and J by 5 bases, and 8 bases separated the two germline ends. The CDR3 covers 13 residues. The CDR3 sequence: CASSIVGVETQYF. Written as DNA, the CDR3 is TGTGCCAGTAGTATAGTGGGGGTGGAGACCCAGTACTTC.

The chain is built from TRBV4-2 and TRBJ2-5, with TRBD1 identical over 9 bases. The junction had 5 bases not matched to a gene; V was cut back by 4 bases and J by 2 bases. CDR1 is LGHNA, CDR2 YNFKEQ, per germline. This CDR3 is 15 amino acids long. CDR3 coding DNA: TGTGCCAGCAGCCTGGGACAGGGAGTGCAAGAGACCCAGTACTTC. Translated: CASSLGQGVQETQYF.